This TCR beta chain originates from a study of glioma-infiltrating T cells. Study outcomes and limitations: CDR3 overlap between tissue and blood was very small. Non-neoplastic patients had below-expected tissue-blood divergence, while all gliomas exceeded expectation.

A word on this clonotype: What it recognizes is unknown.

Trimming removed 4 bases from V and 7 bases from J, with 17 bases in between. Per germline, CDR1 DFQATT and CDR2 SNEGSKA (reference sequence). This CDR3 is built from 15 residues. Using RNA template, CDR3s of TCR alpha and beta were amplified with iRepertoire arm-PCR. TCRdb passed the multiplex PCR reads through MiXCR, listing each CDR3 protein once. This sample has fewer than 200,000 distinct CDR3 sequences, with about 40% found just once. The rearrangement links TRBV20-1 to TRBJ1-6; possible D gene TRBD1, 5 bases. The origin of this receptor is a human donor with low-grade glioma or glioblastoma, undergoing nonglioma brain surgery, or in good health (not recorded which). The specimen sequenced was glioma tissue, nonneoplastic brain tissue, or PBMCs (not recorded which). The CDR3 DNA reads TGCAGTGCTATAGATCCAGGGACGGGAAATTCACCCCTCCACTTT. This codes for CSAIDPGTGNSPLHF.